This TCR beta chain was retrieved from a study of blood T cell repertoires in COVID-19. Study information: Whether acute or convalescent, the COVID-19 samples came from the United States, Italy and Spain. The analysed material was cDNA or gDNA that came from T cells, B-cell-depleted T cells, or PBMCs.

The method was immunoSEQ multiplex PCR; TCRdb's version includes in-frame clones alone and lacks a portion of them. Of about 55,000 clones in the sample, roughly 89% were seen once. Patients at the Seattle site were enrolled during active infection and followed longitudinally. The TCR sequence derives from a man aged 35 to 55 with COVID-19, enrolled during active disease. Sample: peripheral blood.

The CDR3: CASSTNSIPYNEQFF. The CDR3 region has the DNA TGTGCCAGCAGCACCAACAGCATCCCCTACAATGAGCAGTTCTTC. This chain uses TRBV9 with TRBJ2-1; D gene uncertain. In germline, CDR1 is SGDLS, CDR2 YYNGEE. There are 15 residues in the CDR3. The V end lost 4 bases, the J end lost 2 bases, and 13 bases lay between the germline ends.